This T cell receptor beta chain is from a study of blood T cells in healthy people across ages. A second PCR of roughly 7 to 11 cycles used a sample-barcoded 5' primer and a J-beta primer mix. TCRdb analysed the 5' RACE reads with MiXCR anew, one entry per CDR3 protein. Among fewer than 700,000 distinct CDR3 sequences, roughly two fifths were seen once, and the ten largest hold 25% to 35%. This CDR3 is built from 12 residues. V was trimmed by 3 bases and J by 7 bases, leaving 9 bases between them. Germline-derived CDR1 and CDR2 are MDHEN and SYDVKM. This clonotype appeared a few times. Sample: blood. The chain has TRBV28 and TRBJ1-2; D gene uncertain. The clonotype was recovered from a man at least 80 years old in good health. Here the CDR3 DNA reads TGTGCCAGCAGTTTCCGAAGTGGTGGCTACACCTTC. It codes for CASSFRSGGYTF.